This T cell receptor beta chain was recorded in a study of beta chain features in type 1 diabetes. Study summary: Patients looked much like healthy donors when it came to age, gender and cell yields. The samples had roughly 100,000,000 sorted cells examined in all.

Over 95% purity was reached by all sorted populations. The whole isolated RNA underwent reverse transcription, so sequencing captured expressed TCRB transcripts. Profiling relied on immunoSEQ multiplex PCR, and the TCRdb table lists in-frame clones only, not all of them. The sample carries approximately 100,000 clones, roughly 40% recorded once. The TCR originated in a young woman in good health. Specimen: stem cell memory CD4+ T cells from blood.

In nucleotides, the CDR3 is TGTGCCAGCAGTCCGAGAGAGGCCTATGGCTACACCTTC. Its translation is CASSPREAYGYTF. This chain joins TRBV6-1 and TRBJ1-2; no firm D call. CDR3 length equals 13 residues. CDR1 is MNHNS, CDR2 SASEGT, per germline. The V end lost 5 bases, the J end lost 4 bases, and 11 bases lay between the germline ends.